This T cell receptor (beta chain) was identified in a study of Graves' ophthalmopathy and Graves' hyperthyroidism. With 5 bases clipped from V and 4 bases from J, the junction kept 4 bases outside the gene matches. Per germline, CDR1 LNHDA and CDR2 SQIVND (reference sequence). CDR3 size: 13 residues. This clonotype was observed many times. The diagnostic workup employed clinical symptoms, serum thyroxine, TRAb, thyroid ultrasound and orbital computed tomography. Transcripts of RNA were the source for amplifying TCR beta CDR3 regions. Second-round multiplex PCR came after first-round RT-PCR with HTBI primers. TCRdb reprocessed the multiplex PCR reads via MiXCR and lists one record per CDR3 protein. Seen here are 170,000 or so distinct CDR3 sequences, 39% observed once, and the top ten hold about 8.2%.

V is TRBV19 and J is TRBJ1-1; 7 bases are shared with TRBD1. This TCR derives from a man between 25 and 39 years old with Graves' ophthalmopathy. The sample consisted of peripheral blood. The CDR3 DNA reads TGTGCCAGTAGTGGGGGACAGTCCACTGAAGCTTTCTTT. Amino acid sequence: CASSGGQSTEAFF.